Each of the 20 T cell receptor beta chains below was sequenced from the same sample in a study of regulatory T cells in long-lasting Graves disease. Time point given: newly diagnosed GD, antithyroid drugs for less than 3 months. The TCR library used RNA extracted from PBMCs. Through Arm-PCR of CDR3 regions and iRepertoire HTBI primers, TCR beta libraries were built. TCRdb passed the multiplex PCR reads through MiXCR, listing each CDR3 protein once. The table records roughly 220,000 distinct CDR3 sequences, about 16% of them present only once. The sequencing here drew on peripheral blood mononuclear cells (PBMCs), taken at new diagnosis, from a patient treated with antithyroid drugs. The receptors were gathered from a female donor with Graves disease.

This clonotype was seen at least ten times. The CDR3, as DNA: TGCGCCAGCTCAGCGGGAGGGTCCTACAATGAGCAGTTCTTC. Protein product: CASSAGGSYNEQFF. This chain uses TRBV5-1 with TRBJ2-1; 10 bases map to TRBD2. The trim removed 7 bases at V and 1 base at J, leaving 2 bases unmatched. The CDR3 is 14 amino acids. The V gene's germline CDR1 is SGHRS and CDR2 YFSETQ.

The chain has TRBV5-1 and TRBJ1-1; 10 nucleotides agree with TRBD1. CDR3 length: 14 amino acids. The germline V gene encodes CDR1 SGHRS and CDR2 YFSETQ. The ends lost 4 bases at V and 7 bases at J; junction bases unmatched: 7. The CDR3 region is CASSRDRGKIEAFF. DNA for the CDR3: TGCGCCAGCAGCAGGGACAGGGGCAAGATTGAAGCTTTCTTT.

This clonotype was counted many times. CDR3 amino acids: CASSLFRSTPGGYVGYNEQFF. CDR3 coding DNA: TGTGCCAGCAGTTTATTCAGATCGACTCCCGGGGGGTACGTGGGGTACAATGAGCAGTTCTTC. The chain couples TRBV28 to TRBJ2-1; TRBD2 matches 7 bases. Germline assignment: CDR1 MDHEN and CDR2 SYDVKM. CDR3 length: 21 amino acids. Trimming removed 1 base from V and 4 bases from J; junction bases left unmatched: 22.

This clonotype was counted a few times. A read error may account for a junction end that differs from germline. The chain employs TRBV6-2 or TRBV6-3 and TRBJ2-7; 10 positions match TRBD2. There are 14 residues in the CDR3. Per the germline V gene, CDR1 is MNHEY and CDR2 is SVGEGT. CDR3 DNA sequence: TGCGCCAGCAGTGAACTAGCGGGAACCTACGAGCAGTACTTC. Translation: CASSELAGTYEQYF.

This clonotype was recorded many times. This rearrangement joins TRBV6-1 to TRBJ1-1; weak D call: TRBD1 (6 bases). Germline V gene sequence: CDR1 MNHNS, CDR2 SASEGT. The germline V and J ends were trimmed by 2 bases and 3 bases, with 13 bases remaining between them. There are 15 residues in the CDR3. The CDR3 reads CASSERGGLDTEAFF. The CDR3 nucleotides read TGTGCCAGCAGTGAAAGGGGGGGACTTGACACTGAAGCTTTCTTT.

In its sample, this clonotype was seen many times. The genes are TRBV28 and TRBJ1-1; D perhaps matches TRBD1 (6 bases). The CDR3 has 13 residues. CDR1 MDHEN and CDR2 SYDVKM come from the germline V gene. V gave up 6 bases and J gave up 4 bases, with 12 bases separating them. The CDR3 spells CASRPGGGTEAFF. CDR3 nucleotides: TGTGCCAGCAGACCTGGAGGGGGCACTGAAGCTTTCTTT. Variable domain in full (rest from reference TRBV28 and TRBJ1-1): DVKVTQSSRYLVKRTGEKVFLECVQDMDHENMFWYRQDPGLGLRLIYFSYDVKMKEKGDIPEGYSVSREKKERFSLILESASTNQTSMYLCASRPGGGTEAFFGQGTRLTVV.

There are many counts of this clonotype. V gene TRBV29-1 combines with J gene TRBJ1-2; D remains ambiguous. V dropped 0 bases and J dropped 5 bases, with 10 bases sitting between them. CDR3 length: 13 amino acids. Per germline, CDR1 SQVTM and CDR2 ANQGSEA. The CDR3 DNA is TGCAGCGTTGAAGATCTGGGGATGTATGGCTACACCTTC. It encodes CSVEDLGMYGYTF.

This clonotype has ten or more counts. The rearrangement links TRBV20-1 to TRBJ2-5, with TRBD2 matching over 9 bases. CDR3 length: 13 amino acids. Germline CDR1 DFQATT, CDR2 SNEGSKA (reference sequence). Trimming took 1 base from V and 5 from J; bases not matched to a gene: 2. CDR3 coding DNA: TGCAGTGCTAGAGCTAGCGGGATGGAGACCCAGTACTTC. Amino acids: CSARASGMETQYF.

CDR3 residues: CASSRGNGTTGSNEQFF. The CDR3 DNA is TGTGCCAGCAGCCGCGGGAACGGAACGACAGGTAGCAATGAGCAGTTCTTC. This sequence joins TRBV5-5 and TRBJ2-1, with D perhaps TRBD1 or TRBD2 (6 bases each). Looked up from germline, CDR1 is SGHKS and CDR2 is YYEKEE (reference sequence). Between the trimmed V and J ends, which lost 4 bases and 6 bases, there was a span of 23 bases. The CDR3 extends over 17 amino acids.

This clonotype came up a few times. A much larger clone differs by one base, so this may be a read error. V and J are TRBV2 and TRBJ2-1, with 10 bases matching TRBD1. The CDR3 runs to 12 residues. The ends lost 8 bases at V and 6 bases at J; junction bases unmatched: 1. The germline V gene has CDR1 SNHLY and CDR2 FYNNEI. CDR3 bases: TGTGCCAGCCGGGACAGGGGCAATGAGCAGTTCTTC. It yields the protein CASRDRGNEQFF.

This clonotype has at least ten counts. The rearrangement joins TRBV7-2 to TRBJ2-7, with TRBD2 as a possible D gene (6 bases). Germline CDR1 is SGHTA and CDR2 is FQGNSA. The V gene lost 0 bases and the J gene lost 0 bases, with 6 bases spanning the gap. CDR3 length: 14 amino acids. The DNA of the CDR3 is TGTGCCAGCAGCTTAGCGACTAGCTCCTACGAGCAGTACTTC. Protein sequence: CASSLATSSYEQYF.

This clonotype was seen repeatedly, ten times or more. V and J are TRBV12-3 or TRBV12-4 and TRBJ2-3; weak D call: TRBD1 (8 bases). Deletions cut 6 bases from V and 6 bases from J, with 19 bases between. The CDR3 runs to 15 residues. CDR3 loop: CASRKYRGGPDTQYF. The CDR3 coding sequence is TGTGCCAGCAGAAAATACAGGGGGGGCCCCGATACGCAGTATTTT.

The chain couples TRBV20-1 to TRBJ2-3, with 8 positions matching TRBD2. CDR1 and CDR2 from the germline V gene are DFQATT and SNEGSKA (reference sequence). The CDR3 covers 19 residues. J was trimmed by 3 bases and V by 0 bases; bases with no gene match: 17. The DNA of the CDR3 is TGCAGTGCTAGAGATGAAACTAGCGGTAATATTCAGGGGACAGATACGCAGTATTTT. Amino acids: CSARDETSGNIQGTDTQYF.

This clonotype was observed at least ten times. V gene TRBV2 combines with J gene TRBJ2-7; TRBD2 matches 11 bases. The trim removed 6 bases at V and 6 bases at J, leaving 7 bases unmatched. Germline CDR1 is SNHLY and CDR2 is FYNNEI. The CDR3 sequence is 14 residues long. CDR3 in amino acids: CASRRAGTSGEQYF. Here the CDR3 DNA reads TGTGCCAGCAGACGAGCCGGGACTAGCGGCGAGCAGTACTTC.

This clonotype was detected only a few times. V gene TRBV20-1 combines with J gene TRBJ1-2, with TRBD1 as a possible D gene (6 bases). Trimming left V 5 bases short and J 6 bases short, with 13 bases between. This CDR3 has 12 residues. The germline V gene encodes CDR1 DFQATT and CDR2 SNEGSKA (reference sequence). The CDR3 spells CSAQAGVDGYTF. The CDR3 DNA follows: TGCAGTGCTCAGGCAGGGGTTGATGGCTACACCTTC.

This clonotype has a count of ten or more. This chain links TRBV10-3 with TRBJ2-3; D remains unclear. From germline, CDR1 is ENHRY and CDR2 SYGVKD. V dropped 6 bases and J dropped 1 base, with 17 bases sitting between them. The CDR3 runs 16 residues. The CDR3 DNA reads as TGTGCCATCAGCGCCTCCCTAGTGTCGGGCACAGATACGCAGTATTTT. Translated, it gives CAISASLVSGTDTQYF.

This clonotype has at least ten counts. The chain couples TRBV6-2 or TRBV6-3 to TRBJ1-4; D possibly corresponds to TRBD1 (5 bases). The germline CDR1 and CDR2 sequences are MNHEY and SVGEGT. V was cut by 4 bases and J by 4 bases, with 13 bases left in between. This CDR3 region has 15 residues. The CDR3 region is CASSSRGRFNEKLFF. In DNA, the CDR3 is TGTGCCAGCAGTTCGAGGGGACGGTTTAATGAAAAACTGTTTTTT.

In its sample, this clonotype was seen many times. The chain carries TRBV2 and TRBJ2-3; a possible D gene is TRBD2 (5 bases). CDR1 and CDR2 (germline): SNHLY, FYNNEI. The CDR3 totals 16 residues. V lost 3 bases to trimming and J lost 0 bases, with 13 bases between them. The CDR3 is CASSDGRDTSTDTQYF. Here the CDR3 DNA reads TGTGCCAGCAGTGATGGTCGGGATACCAGCACAGATACGCAGTATTTT. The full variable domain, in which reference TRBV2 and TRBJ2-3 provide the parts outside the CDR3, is EPEVTQTPSHQVTQMGQEVILRCVPISNHLYFYWYRQILGQKVEFLVSFYNNEISEKSEIFDDQFSVERPDGSNFTLKIRSTKLEDSAMYFCASSDGRDTSTDTQYFGPGTRLTVL.

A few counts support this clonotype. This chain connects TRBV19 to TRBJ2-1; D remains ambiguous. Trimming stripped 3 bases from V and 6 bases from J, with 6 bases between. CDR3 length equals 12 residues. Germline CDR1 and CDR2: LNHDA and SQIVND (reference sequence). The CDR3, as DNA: TGTGCCAGTAGTATTCAAGCCAATGAGCAGTTCTTC. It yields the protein CASSIQANEQFF.

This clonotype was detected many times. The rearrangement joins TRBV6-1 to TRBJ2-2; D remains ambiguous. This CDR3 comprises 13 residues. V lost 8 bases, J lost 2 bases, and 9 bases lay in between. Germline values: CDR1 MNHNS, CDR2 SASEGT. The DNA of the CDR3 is TGTGCCAGCGGGGATCCTAACACCGGGGAGCTGTTTTTT. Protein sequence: CASGDPNTGELFF.